The 30 T cell receptor beta chains below come from one sample, sequenced in a study of blood T cell repertoires in COVID-19. Sequenced by immunoSEQ multiplex PCR; TCRdb stores in-frame clones only, minus some. The repertoire includes 70,000 to 95,000 clones, 80% to 95% of them detected once, and 6.3% sits in the top ten. The sample taken for sequencing was peripheral blood. These receptors came from a woman in her sixties with active COVID-19.

The rearrangement links TRBV15 to TRBJ2-1, with 11 nucleotides matching TRBD2. CDR1 and CDR2 (germline): LNHNV, YYDKDF (reference sequence). This CDR3 is built from 16 residues. J gave up 2 bases and V 5 bases, and 5 bases lay outside the gene matches. The CDR3 loop reads CATSPSGRRPYNEQFF. DNA for the CDR3: TGTGCCACCAGCCCTAGCGGGAGGCGTCCCTACAATGAGCAGTTCTTC.

V usage is TRBV4-1 and J usage is TRBJ2-3; 9 bases map to TRBD2. Germline values: CDR1 MGHRA, CDR2 YSYEKL. The CDR3 consists of 14 residues. V was clipped by 4 bases and J by 3 bases; unmatched bases: 2. In DNA, the CDR3 is TGCGCCAGCAGCCCGGGACTAGCTACAGATACGCAGTATTTT. It is translated as CASSPGLATDTQYF.

This chain uses TRBV19 with TRBJ2-1; perhaps TRBD1 as D (5 bases). The CDR3 covers 14 residues. Germline V gene lookup returns CDR1 LNHDA and CDR2 SQIVND (reference sequence). The V end lost 6 bases, the J end lost 4 bases, and 13 bases lay between the germline ends. The CDR3 DNA follows: TGTGCCAGTAGGGACAACCGAAGGTACAATGAGCAGTTCTTC. This codes for CASRDNRRYNEQFF.

The chain employs TRBV29-1 and TRBJ2-3, with TRBD1 matching over 10 bases. V was pared by 7 bases and J by 2 bases, with 6 bases of the junction left unmatched. CDR1 is SQVTM and CDR2 is ANQGSEA in the germline V gene. The CDR3 has 14 amino acids. For the CDR3, the DNA is TGCAGCGCCTTGACAGGGGGCAACACAGATACGCAGTATTTT. Translating gives CSALTGGNTDTQYF.

The chain employs TRBV5-4 and TRBJ2-3; the D gene is possibly TRBD1 (6 bases). V was cut by 0 bases and J by 3 bases, with 11 bases left in between. Germline V gene sequence: CDR1 SGHNT, CDR2 YYREEE (reference sequence). The CDR3 length is 15 residues. CDR3 nucleotides: TGTGCCAGCAGCTTGGGCACAGGGAAAACAGATACGCAGTATTTT. Translating gives CASSLGTGKTDTQYF.

The chain is built from TRBV11-2 and TRBJ2-5; 14 nucleotides align to TRBD2. Germline V gene sequence: CDR1 SGHAT, CDR2 FQNNGV. The CDR3 extends over 15 amino acids. The V and J ends lost 5 bases and 5 bases, in that order; junction bases with no gene match: 4. This chain's CDR3 is CASSLGLAGAETQYF. As DNA, the CDR3 is TGTGCCAGCAGCCTGGGACTAGCGGGAGCCGAGACCCAGTACTTC. Together with reference TRBV11-2 and TRBJ2-5, the CDR3 gives the full variable domain: EAGVAQSPRYKIIEKRQSVAFWCNPISGHATLYWYQQILGQGPKLLIQFQNNGVVDDSQLPKDRFSAERLKGVDSTLKIQPAKLEDSAVYLCASSLGLAGAETQYFGPGTRLLVL.

The V and J genes are TRBV29-1 and TRBJ1-5; 8 bases are shared with TRBD1. Trimming took 7 bases from V and 6 from J; bases not matched to a gene: 14. Per the germline V gene, CDR1 is SQVTM and CDR2 is ANQGSEA. CDR3 length: 15 amino acids. Here the CDR3 reads CSAAGGTGNSQPQHF. The CDR3 DNA follows: TGCAGCGCCGCGGGTGGGACAGGCAATAGTCAGCCCCAGCATTTT.

The chain has TRBV5-4 and TRBJ2-1; 10 nucleotides agree with TRBD2. The length of the CDR3 is 15 residues. V shed 5 bases and J 7 bases; nucleotides not matched to a gene: 9. From germline, CDR1 is SGHNT and CDR2 YYREEE (reference sequence). CDR3 in DNA: TGTGCCAGCAGAACGGGACTAGCGAAGTCGAATGAGCAGTTCTTC. It codes for CASRTGLAKSNEQFF.

This rearrangement joins TRBV3-1 (or the pseudogene TRBV3-2) to TRBJ1-1; TRBD1 agrees at 8 bases. The CDR3 spans 12 residues. Trimming took 1 base from V and 11 from J; bases not matched to a gene: 3. Germline lookup yields CDR1 LGHDT and CDR2 YNNKEL (reference sequence). The CDR3 sequence is CASSQGRGQAFF. CDR3 nucleotides: TGTGCCAGCAGCCAAGGCAGGGGGCAGGCTTTCTTT.

The chain carries TRBV12-3 or TRBV12-4 and TRBJ1-2, with D perhaps matching TRBD1 (5 bases). V lost 3 bases and J lost 6, with 11 bases in between. The CDR3 has 13 residues. CDR3 sequence reads: CASSFEGRHGYTF. The CDR3 DNA sequence: TGTGCCAGCAGTTTTGAGGGGAGGCATGGCTACACCTTC.

This sequence joins TRBV27 and TRBJ1-2; tentatively, D is TRBD1 (6 bases). Between the trimmed V and J ends, which lost 2 bases and 2 bases, there was a span of 9 bases. In germline, CDR1 is MNHEY, CDR2 SMNVEV (reference sequence). The CDR3 spans 14 residues. In nucleotides, the CDR3 is TGTGCCAGCAGTTTAGGGGGCAACAACTATGGCTACACCTTC. It encodes CASSLGGNNYGYTF.

The chain couples TRBV28 to TRBJ2-7; D gene ambiguous. The CDR3 loop spans 13 amino acids. CDR1 is MDHEN and CDR2 is SYDVKM in the germline V gene. Trimming cost V 3 bases and J 6 bases, with 12 bases left between them. The CDR3 region is CASSFRRSGEQYF. The DNA for the CDR3 is TGTGCCAGCAGTTTTCGCAGGTCCGGCGAGCAGTACTTC.

The chain is built from TRBV11-3 and TRBJ2-3, with D possibly being TRBD1 (5 bases). This CDR3 has 14 amino acids. Deletions cut 1 base from V and 7 bases from J, with 12 bases between. Germline lookup yields CDR1 SGHNT and CDR2 YENEEA. The CDR3 DNA sequence: TGTGCCAGCAGCTTAGTAGGGGCACAGCATACGCAGTATTTT. Amino acids: CASSLVGAQHTQYF.

This chain connects TRBV5-6 to TRBJ2-3; 9 nucleotides match TRBD2. CDR1 SGHDT and CDR2 YYEEEE come from the germline V gene. The CDR3 has 16 amino acids. The junction had 14 bases not matched to a gene; V was cut back by 1 base and J by 11 bases. The CDR3 bases are TGTGCCAGCAGCTTGAGTCGGCTAGCGGGGTCGCCTGGGCAGTATTTT. It translates to CASSLSRLAGSPGQYF.

The V gene is TRBV5-4, the J gene TRBJ2-1; 13 bases map to TRBD2. Trimming at V came to 4 bases and at J to 10 bases, leaving 11 bases not matched to a gene. From germline, CDR1 is SGHNT and CDR2 YYREEE (reference sequence). The CDR3 runs to 16 residues. The CDR3 protein is CASSTSGLAGIREQFF. CDR3 DNA sequence: TGTGCCAGCAGCACGTCGGGACTAGCGGGGATACGAGAGCAGTTCTTC.

The chain recombines TRBV30 with TRBJ1-1, with TRBD1 identical over 9 bases. Per germline, CDR1 GTSNPN and CDR2 SVGIG (reference sequence). This CDR3 region has 15 residues. V trimming: 3 bases; J trimming: 1 base; junction bases outside the gene matches: 6. CDR3 in amino acids: CAWRPKGQGNTEAFF. The CDR3 DNA follows: TGTGCCTGGAGACCAAAGGGACAGGGGAACACTGAAGCTTTCTTT. Looking up the rest from reference TRBV30 and TRBJ1-1 gives the full variable domain: SQTIHQWPATLVQPVGSPLSLECTVEGTSNPNLYWYRQAAGRGLQLLFYSVGIGQISSEVPQNLSASRPQDRQFILSSKKLLLSDSGFYLCAWRPKGQGNTEAFFGQGTRLTVV.

V and J are TRBV5-4 and TRBJ1-1, with a weak D call TRBD1 (6 bases). Trimming pared 2 bases from V and 0 bases from J, leaving 11 bases between. This CDR3 contains 15 residues. Germline CDR1 and CDR2: SGHNT and YYREEE (reference sequence). The CDR3 region is CASSFGQPMNTEAFF. The CDR3 nucleotides are TGTGCCAGCAGCTTCGGACAGCCCATGAACACTGAAGCTTTCTTT.

The gene calls are TRBV5-1 and TRBJ1-5, with D perhaps TRBD1 (6 bases). V was shortened by 2 bases and J by 4 bases, with 13 bases between the two germline ends. Germline CDR1 is SGHRS and CDR2 is YFSETQ. The CDR3 runs to 15 residues. The CDR3 region is CASSLEGTPNQPQHF. CDR3 nucleotide sequence: TGCGCCAGCAGCTTAGAGGGGACACCAAATCAGCCCCAGCATTTT.

In its sample, this clone was seen a few times. The chain carries TRBV6-2 or TRBV6-3 and TRBJ2-2; D remains unclear. Trimming stripped 5 bases from V and 7 bases from J, with 11 bases between. Germline CDR1 and CDR2: MNHEY and SVGEGT. This CDR3 comprises 13 residues. CDR3 in DNA: TGTGCCAGCAGTGAGGATCACTACGGGGAGCTGTTTTTT. This gives the protein CASSEDHYGELFF.

The chain combines TRBV11-2 with TRBJ1-3, with 9 bases matching TRBD1. V dropped 3 bases and J dropped 5; count of bases not matched to a gene: 14. The CDR3 is 18 residues long. CDR1 and CDR2 (germline): SGHAT, FQNNGV. CDR3 sequence (DNA): TGTGCCAGCAGCTTTGTCTTGGGGCAGGGACAGGGCCGAAACACCATATATTTT. Residues: CASSFVLGQGQGRNTIYF. The full variable domain, in which reference TRBV11-2 and TRBJ1-3 provide the parts outside the CDR3, is EAGVAQSPRYKIIEKRQSVAFWCNPISGHATLYWYQQILGQGPKLLIQFQNNGVVDDSQLPKDRFSAERLKGVDSTLKIQPAKLEDSAVYLCASSFVLGQGQGRNTIYFGEGSWLTVV.

The chain joins TRBV28 to TRBJ1-2; possibly TRBD1 for D (5 bases). V was pared by 3 bases and J by 7 bases, with 6 bases between. The germline CDR1 and CDR2 sequences are MDHEN and SYDVKM. CDR3 length equals 11 residues. The CDR3 reads CASSLGGGYTF. As DNA, the CDR3 is TGTGCCAGCAGTTTGGGGGGTGGCTACACCTTC.

This rearrangement joins TRBV18 to TRBJ2-4, with 13 bases matching TRBD2. There are 16 residues in the CDR3. CDR1 is KGHSH and CDR2 is LQKENI in the germline V gene. Unmatched junction bases numbered 9, after V lost 5 bases and J lost 8 bases. The chain's CDR3 is CASSREWTSGGHIQYF. The CDR3 DNA sequence: TGTGCCAGCTCAAGAGAATGGACTAGCGGGGGTCACATTCAGTACTTC.

V usage is TRBV6-6 and J usage is TRBJ2-7; weak D call: TRBD2 (5 bases). The CDR3 covers 15 residues. Germline CDR1 is MNHNY and CDR2 is SVGAGI (reference sequence). The V end was cut by 0 bases, the J end by 2 bases, with 11 bases between. The DNA for the CDR3 is TGTGCCAGCAGTTACTCGGAGGTCGGAGCCTACGAGCAGTACTTC. Translated, it gives CASSYSEVGAYEQYF.

This chain connects TRBV3-1 (or the pseudogene TRBV3-2) to TRBJ2-7; 7 bases map to TRBD1. V was pared by 2 bases and J by 3 bases, with 1 base of the junction left unmatched. The CDR3 has 13 residues. Germline CDR1 is LGHDT and CDR2 is YNNKEL (reference sequence). The DNA for the CDR3 is TGTGCCAGCAGCCAACGACAGGGCTACGAGCAGTACTTC. It encodes CASSQRQGYEQYF.

V usage is TRBV28 and J usage is TRBJ2-7; TRBD1 is a possible D gene (6 bases). Germline V gene lookup returns CDR1 MDHEN and CDR2 SYDVKM. Trimming took 6 bases from V and 7 from J, leaving 16 bases between them. The CDR3 is 13 amino acids. The CDR3 DNA reads TGTGCCAGCAGCGGGACACCAATCGGGGAGCAGTACTTC. Its translation is CASSGTPIGEQYF.

This rearrangement joins TRBV27 to TRBJ1-1; TRBD1 agrees at 8 bases. The V gene end was trimmed by 6 bases and the J gene end by 4 bases; junction bases not matched to a gene: 10. Germline values: CDR1 MNHEY, CDR2 SMNVEV (reference sequence). The CDR3 is 15 residues long. DNA for the CDR3: TGTGCCAGCAGGTACGGAAGACAGGGGATCACTGAAGCTTTCTTT. The encoded protein is CASRYGRQGITEAFF.

This sequence joins TRBV6-6 and TRBJ2-1, with 8 positions matching TRBD1. The CDR3 consists of 16 residues. J was trimmed by 1 base and V by 6 bases; bases with no gene match: 8. Germline CDR1 is MNHNY and CDR2 is SVGAGI (reference sequence). The CDR3 DNA is TGTGCCAGCAGATCCCGACAGGGGAATTCCTACAATGAGCAGTTCTTC. This gives the protein CASRSRQGNSYNEQFF.

The V gene is TRBV11-2, the J gene TRBJ1-4, with D uncertain. The V gene's germline CDR1 is SGHAT and CDR2 FQNNGV. This CDR3 has 12 amino acids. V was clipped by 6 bases and J by 5 bases, with 7 bases between them. CDR3 region: CASREGNEKLFF. Here the CDR3 DNA reads TGTGCCAGCAGGGAGGGAAATGAAAAACTGTTTTTT.

The J gene is TRBJ2-5, the V gene TRBV3-1 (or the pseudogene TRBV3-2), with D possibly TRBD2 on 6 matching bases. Trimming took off 4 bases at V and 4 bases at J, with 13 bases between the two ends. The CDR3 loop spans 14 amino acids. Per the germline V gene, CDR1 is LGHDT and CDR2 is YNNKEL (reference sequence). CDR3 loop: CASSLRAGRETQYF. The DNA of the CDR3 is TGTGCCAGCAGCCTCCGAGCGGGTCGAGAGACCCAGTACTTC.

The chain links TRBV7-6 to TRBJ2-1, with 11 bases lining up with TRBD2. V lost 7 bases and J lost 4; bases outside the gene matches: 6. Per germline, CDR1 SGHVS and CDR2 FNYEAQ. The CDR3 is 15 residues long. CDR3 nucleotides: TGTGCCAGCACATTGGGGACTAGCGGTTACAATGAGCAGTTCTTC. Translation gives CASTLGTSGYNEQFF.